This T cell receptor (beta chain) originates from a study of cytomegalovirus exposure and HLA in healthy donors. Study-wide context: There were roughly 80 million unique TCRs (from HLA-typed donors) in an early data release.

This PCR relied on a set of 60 Vbeta primers and 13 Jbeta primers. Assay: immunoSEQ multiplex PCR; the TCRdb copy retains only in-frame clones and omits some. The table includes around 150,000 clones, 70% to 85% detected once. Trimming took 2 bases from V and 7 from J, leaving 24 bases between them. Germline V CDR1 and CDR2: ENHRY, SYGVKD. CDR3 length: 17 amino acids. V is TRBV10-3 and J is TRBJ2-7; maybe TRBD2 (6 bases). The receptor was derived from a male donor in good health and CMV-seronegative. Sequenced material: PBMCs. The CDR3 reads CAISEMSGTGPLWEQYF. The CDR3 DNA is TGTGCCATCAGTGAGATGTCAGGGACTGGCCCTTTGTGGGAGCAGTACTTC.